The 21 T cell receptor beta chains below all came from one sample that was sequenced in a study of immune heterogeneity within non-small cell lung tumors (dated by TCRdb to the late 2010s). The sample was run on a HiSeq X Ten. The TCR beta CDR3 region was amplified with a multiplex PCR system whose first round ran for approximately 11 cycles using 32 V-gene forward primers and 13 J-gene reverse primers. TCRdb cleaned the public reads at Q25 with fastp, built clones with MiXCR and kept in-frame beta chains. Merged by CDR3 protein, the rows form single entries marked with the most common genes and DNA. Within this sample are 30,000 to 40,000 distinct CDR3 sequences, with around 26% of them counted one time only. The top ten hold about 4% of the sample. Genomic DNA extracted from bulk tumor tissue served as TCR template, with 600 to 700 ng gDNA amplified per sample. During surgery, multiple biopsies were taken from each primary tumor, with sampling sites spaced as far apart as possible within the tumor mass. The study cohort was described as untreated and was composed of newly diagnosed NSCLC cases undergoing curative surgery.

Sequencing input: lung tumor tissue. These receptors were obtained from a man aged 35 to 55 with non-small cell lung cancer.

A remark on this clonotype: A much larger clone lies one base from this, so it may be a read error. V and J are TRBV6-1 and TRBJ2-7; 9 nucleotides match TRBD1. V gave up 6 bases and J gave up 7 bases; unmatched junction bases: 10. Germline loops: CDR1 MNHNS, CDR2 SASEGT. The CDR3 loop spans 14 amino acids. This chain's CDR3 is CASRAGQGPLEQYF. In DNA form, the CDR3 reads TGTGCCAGCAGGGCGGGACAGGGCCCCTTGGAGCAGTACTTC.

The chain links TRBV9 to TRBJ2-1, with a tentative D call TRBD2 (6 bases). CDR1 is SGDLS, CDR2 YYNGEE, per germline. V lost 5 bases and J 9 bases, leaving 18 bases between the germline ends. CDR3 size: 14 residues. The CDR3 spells CASRAETSSPEQFF. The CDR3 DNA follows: TGTGCCAGCAGAGCCGAAACTAGCTCGCCTGAGCAGTTCTTC.

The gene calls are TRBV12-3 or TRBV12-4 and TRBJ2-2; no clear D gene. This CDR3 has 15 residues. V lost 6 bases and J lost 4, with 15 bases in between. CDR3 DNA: TGTGCCAGCAGGTCCCGACAAGGCAGCACCGGGGAGCTGTTTTTT. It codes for CASRSRQGSTGELFF.

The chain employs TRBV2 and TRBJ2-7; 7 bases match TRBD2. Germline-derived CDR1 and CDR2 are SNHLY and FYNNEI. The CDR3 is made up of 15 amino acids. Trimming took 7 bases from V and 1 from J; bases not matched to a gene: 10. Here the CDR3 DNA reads TGTGCCAGCATGTTCCGAGGGGAGGGATCCTACGAGCAGTACTTC. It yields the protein CASMFRGEGSYEQYF. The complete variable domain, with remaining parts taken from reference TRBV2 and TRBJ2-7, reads EPEVTQTPSHQVTQMGQEVILRCVPISNHLYFYWYRQILGQKVEFLVSFYNNEISEKSEIFDDQFSVERPDGSNFTLKIRSTKLEDSAMYFCASMFRGEGSYEQYFGPGTRLTVT.

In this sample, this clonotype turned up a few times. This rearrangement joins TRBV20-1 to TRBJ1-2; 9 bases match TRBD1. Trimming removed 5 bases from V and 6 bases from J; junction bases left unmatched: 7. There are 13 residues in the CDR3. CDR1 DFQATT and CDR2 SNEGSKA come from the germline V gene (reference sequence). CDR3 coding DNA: TGCAGTGCTTTTGGGACAGGGTCGGATGGCTACACCTTC. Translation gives CSAFGTGSDGYTF.

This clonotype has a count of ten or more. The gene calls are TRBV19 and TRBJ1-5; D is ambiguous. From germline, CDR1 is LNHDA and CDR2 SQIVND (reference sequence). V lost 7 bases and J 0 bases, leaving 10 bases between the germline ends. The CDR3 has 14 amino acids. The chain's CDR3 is CASTLGNSNQPQHF. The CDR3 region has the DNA TGTGCCAGTACTTTGGGGAATAGCAATCAGCCCCAGCATTTT.

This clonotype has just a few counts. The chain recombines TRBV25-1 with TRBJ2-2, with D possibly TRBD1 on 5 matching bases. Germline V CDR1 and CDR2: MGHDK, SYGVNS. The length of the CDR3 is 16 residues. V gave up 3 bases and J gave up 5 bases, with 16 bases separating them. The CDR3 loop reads CASSESFQGKTGELFF. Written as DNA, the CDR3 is TGTGCCAGCAGTGAGTCTTTCCAGGGTAAAACCGGGGAGCTGTTTTTT.

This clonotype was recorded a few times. Here the CDR3 DNA reads TGTGCCAGCAGCTTAGGAGGGAGCGGCCGCTACGAGCAGTACTTC. Amino acid sequence: CASSLGGSGRYEQYF. The chain is built from TRBV7-9 and TRBJ2-7; tentatively, D is TRBD2 (5 bases). Trimming took 1 base from V and 3 from J, leaving 13 bases between them. The CDR3 sequence is 15 residues long. Germline-derived CDR1 and CDR2 are SEHNR and FQNEAQ (reference sequence).

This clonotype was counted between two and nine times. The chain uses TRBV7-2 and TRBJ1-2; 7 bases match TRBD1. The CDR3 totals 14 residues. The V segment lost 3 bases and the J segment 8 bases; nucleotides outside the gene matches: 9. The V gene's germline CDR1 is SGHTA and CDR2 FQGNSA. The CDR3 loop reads CASSFGQATGGYTF. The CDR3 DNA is TGTGCCAGCAGCTTTGGACAGGCCACCGGGGGCTACACCTTC.

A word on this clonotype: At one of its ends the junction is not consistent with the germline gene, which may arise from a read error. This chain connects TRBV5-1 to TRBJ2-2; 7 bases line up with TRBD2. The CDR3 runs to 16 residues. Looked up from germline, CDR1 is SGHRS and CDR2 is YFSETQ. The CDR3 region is CASSGGASGYTGEPFF. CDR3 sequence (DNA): TGCGCCAGCAGCGGTGGGGCTAGCGGTTACACCGGGGAGCCGTTTTTT.

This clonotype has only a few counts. In DNA, the CDR3 is TGTGCCAGTAGTGGGGTGACTAGCGGGAGATTAGGCAAAAACATTCAGTACTTC. It encodes CASSGVTSGRLGKNIQYF. The V and J genes are TRBV19 and TRBJ2-4; 12 positions match TRBD2. The CDR3 loop spans 18 amino acids. The V gene's germline CDR1 is LNHDA and CDR2 SQIVND (reference sequence). Unmatched junction bases numbered 11, after V lost 5 bases and J lost 3 bases.

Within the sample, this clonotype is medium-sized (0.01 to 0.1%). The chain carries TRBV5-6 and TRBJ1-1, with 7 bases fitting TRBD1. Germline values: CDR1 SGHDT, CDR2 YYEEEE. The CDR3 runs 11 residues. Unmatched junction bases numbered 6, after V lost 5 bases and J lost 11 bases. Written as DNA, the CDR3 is TGTGCCAGCAGACAGGGGCGTGGGGCTTTCTTT. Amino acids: CASRQGRGAFF.

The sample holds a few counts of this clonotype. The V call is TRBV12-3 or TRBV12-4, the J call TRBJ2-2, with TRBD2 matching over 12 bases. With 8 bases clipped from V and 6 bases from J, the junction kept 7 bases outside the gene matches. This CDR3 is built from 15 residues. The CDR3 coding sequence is TGTGCCAGCGCCAAGACTAGCGGGAGAGCCGGGGAGCTGTTTTTT. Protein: CASAKTSGRAGELFF.

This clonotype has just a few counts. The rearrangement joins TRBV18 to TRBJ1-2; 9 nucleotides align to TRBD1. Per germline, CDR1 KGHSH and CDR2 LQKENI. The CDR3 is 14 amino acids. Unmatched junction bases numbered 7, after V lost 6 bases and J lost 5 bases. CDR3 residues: CASSRTDRGYGYTF. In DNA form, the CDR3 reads TGTGCCAGCTCCCGAACGGACAGGGGTTATGGCTACACCTTC.

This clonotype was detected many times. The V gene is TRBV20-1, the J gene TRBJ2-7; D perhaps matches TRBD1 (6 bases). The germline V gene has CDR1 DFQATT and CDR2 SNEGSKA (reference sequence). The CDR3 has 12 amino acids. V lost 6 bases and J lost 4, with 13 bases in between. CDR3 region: CSASRGRYEQYF. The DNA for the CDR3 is TGCAGTGCCTCCAGGGGCAGGTACGAGCAGTACTTC.

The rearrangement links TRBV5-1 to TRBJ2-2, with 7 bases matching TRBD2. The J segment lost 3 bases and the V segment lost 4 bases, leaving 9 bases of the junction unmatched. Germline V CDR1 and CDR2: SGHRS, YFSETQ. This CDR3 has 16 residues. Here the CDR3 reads CASSGGASGYTGELFF. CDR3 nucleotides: TGCGCCAGCAGCGGTGGGGCTAGCGGTTACACCGGGGAGCTGTTTTTT.

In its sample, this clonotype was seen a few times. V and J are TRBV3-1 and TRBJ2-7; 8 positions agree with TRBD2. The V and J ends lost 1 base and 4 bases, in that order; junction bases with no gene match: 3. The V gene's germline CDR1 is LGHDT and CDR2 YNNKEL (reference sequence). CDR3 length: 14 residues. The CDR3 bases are TGTGCCAGCAGCCAAGGAAGCGGGAGTTACGAGCAGTACTTC. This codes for CASSQGSGSYEQYF.

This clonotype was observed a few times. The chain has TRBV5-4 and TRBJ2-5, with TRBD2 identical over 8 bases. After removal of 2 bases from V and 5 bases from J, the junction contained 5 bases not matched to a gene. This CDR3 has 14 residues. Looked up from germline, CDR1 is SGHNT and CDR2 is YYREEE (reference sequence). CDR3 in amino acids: CASSLAGAGETQYF. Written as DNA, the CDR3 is TGTGCCAGCAGCTTAGCGGGAGCGGGTGAGACCCAGTACTTC.

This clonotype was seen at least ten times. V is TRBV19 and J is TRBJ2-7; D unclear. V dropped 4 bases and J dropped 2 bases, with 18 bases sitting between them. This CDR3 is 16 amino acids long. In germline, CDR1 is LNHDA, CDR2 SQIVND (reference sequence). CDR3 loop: CASSTVEPPRAYEQYF. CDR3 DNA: TGTGCCAGTAGTACCGTAGAACCACCAAGGGCCTACGAGCAGTACTTC.

The CDR3 is CASSTNHIYEQYF. CDR3 coding DNA: TGTGCCAGCTCAACGAACCATATCTACGAGCAGTACTTC. The chain has TRBV18 and TRBJ2-7; unclear D gene. Looked up from germline, CDR1 is KGHSH and CDR2 is LQKENI. The ends were cut back, 5 bases at V and 3 bases at J, with 11 bases in the middle. CDR3 length: 13 amino acids. The whole variable domain, remainder taken from reference TRBV18 and TRBJ2-7, is NAGVMQNPRHLVRRRGQEARLRCSPMKGHSHVYWYRQLPEEGLKFMVYLQKENIIDESGMPKERFSAEFPKEGPSILRIQQVVRGDSAAYFCASSTNHIYEQYFGPGTRLTVT.

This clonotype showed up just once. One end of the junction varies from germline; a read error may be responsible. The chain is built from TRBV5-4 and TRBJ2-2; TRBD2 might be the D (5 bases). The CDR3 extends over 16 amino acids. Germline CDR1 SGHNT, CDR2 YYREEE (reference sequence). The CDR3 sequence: CATSPRTSPTNGELFF. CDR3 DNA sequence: TGTGCCACCAGCCCAAGGACTTCTCCCACTAACGGGGAGCTGTTTTTT.